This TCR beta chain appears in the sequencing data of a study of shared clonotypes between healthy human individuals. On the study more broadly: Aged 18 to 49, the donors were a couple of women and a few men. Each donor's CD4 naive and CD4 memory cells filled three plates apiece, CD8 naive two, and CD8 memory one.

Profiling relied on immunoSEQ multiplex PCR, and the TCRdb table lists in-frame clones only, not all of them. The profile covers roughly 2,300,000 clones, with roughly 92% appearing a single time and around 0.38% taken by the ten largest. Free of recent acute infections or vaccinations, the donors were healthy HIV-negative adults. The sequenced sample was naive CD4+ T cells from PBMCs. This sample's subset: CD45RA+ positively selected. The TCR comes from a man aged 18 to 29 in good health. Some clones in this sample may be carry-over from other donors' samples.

This CDR3 is CASRTVGRYEAFF. The CDR3, as DNA: TGTGCCAGCAGGACCGTCGGGAGGTATGAAGCTTTCTTT. V is TRBV6-5 and J is TRBJ1-1, with no clear D. Germline loops: CDR1 MNHEY, CDR2 SVGAGI. Trimming shortened V by 6 bases and J by 7 bases, and 15 bases separated the two germline ends. CDR3 length: 13 residues.